The next 15 T cell receptor beta chains were all read from a single sample in a study of cytomegalovirus exposure and HLA in healthy donors. The PCR was carried out with 60 Vbeta primers and 13 Jbeta primers. TCRdb's copy holds only in-frame clones and misses some; the assay was immunoSEQ multiplex PCR. The sample has about 140,000 clones, approximately 80% seen once. Sequenced sample: PBMCs. The receptors stem from a man between 35 and 55 years old in good health and CMV-seronegative.

The rearrangement links TRBV7-9 to TRBJ2-1, with 11 bases aligning to TRBD2. Unmatched junction bases numbered 6, after V lost 5 bases and J lost 0 bases. The CDR3 loop spans 17 amino acids. Germline CDR1 reads SEHNR; CDR2 reads FQNEAQ (reference sequence). This chain's CDR3 is CASSTTSGSDSYNEQFF. The CDR3 DNA sequence: TGTGCCAGCAGCACCACTAGCGGGAGTGACTCCTACAATGAGCAGTTCTTC.

The V and J genes are TRBV2 and TRBJ2-7; tentatively, D is TRBD1 (6 bases). Germline V gene data show CDR1 as SNHLY and CDR2 as FYNNEI. The CDR3 covers 12 residues. Deletions cut 8 bases from V and 4 bases from J, with 12 bases between. The CDR3 sequence is CASGGRAYEQYF. CDR3 coding DNA: TGTGCCAGCGGGGGCAGGGCGTACGAGCAGTACTTC.

The gene calls are TRBV6-5 and TRBJ2-5, with D tentatively TRBD1 (8 bases). The end of the DNA aligns better with TRBJ2-7, so the J call may be wrong. The CDR3 is 15 residues long. Germline-derived CDR1 and CDR2 are MNHEY and SVGAGI. CDR3 sequence reads: CASSYQTGGAYEQYF. The CDR3 DNA follows: TGTGCCAGCAGTTACCAAACAGGGGGGGCTTACGAGCAGTACTTC.

The chain joins TRBV4-1 to TRBJ2-7; 11 nucleotides agree with TRBD2. This CDR3 is built from 15 residues. J was trimmed by 3 bases and V by 3 bases; bases with no gene match: 4. Germline values: CDR1 MGHRA, CDR2 YSYEKL. CDR3 loop: CASSHKTSGSYEQYF. The CDR3 DNA reads TGCGCCAGCAGCCACAAAACTAGCGGGAGCTACGAGCAGTACTTC.

This clone showed up just a few times. The gene calls are TRBV19 and TRBJ2-7; D is possibly TRBD2 (5 bases). The V and J ends lost 2 bases and 6 bases respectively, with 14 bases between them. The CDR3 has 14 residues. CDR1 is LNHDA, CDR2 SQIVND, per germline (reference sequence). The CDR3 DNA sequence: TGTGCCAGTAGTATAAGACGTGGCGAGGGCGAGCAGTACTTC. Protein product: CASSIRRGEGEQYF.

This chain links TRBV5-4 with TRBJ1-2, with 12 positions matching TRBD1. CDR3 length equals 16 residues. Trimming removed 4 bases from V and 5 bases from J; junction bases left unmatched: 9. Germline V CDR1 and CDR2: SGHNT, YYREEE (reference sequence). This CDR3 is CASSARDRGLGYGYTF. CDR3 sequence (DNA): TGTGCCAGCAGCGCCCGGGACAGGGGGCTGGGGTATGGCTACACCTTC.

The chain uses TRBV6-5 and TRBJ2-3; TRBD2 matches at 8 bases. Trimming removed 5 bases from V and 4 bases from J; junction bases left unmatched: 8. This CDR3 is 15 amino acids long. CDR1 and CDR2 (germline): MNHEY, SVGAGI. The CDR3 DNA sequence: TGTGCCAGCAGTGTCGGGACTAGGTATCCAGATACGCAGTATTTT. Translation: CASSVGTRYPDTQYF.

V and J are TRBV12-5 and TRBJ2-3; 8 bases line up with TRBD2. CDR3 length: 15 residues. J gave up 3 bases and V 5 bases, and 7 bases lay outside the gene matches. Germline values: CDR1 LGHNT, CDR2 FRNRAP. CDR3 sequence: CASGGGGQGTDTQYF. In DNA form, the CDR3 reads TGTGCTAGTGGTGGCGGGGGGCAAGGTACAGATACGCAGTATTTT.

The chain carries TRBV28 and TRBJ2-7; TRBD2 matches at 9 bases. CDR3 length equals 16 residues. The germline V gene has CDR1 MDHEN and CDR2 SYDVKM. V trimming: 3 bases; J trimming: 0 bases; junction bases outside the gene matches: 6. Here the CDR3 reads CASSFSSGGPSYEQYF. The CDR3 DNA reads as TGTGCCAGCAGTTTTTCCAGCGGGGGGCCCTCCTACGAGCAGTACTTC.

The chain employs TRBV7-9 and TRBJ2-3, with 13 bases fitting TRBD2. Germline V gene sequence: CDR1 SEHNR, CDR2 FQNEAQ (reference sequence). The V gene end was trimmed by 2 bases and the J gene end by 0 bases; junction bases not matched to a gene: 5. The CDR3 runs to 18 residues. The CDR3 loop is CASSLTSGRAGSTDTQYF. CDR3 DNA: TGTGCCAGCAGCTTAACTAGCGGGAGGGCCGGTAGCACAGATACGCAGTATTTT.

The chain links TRBV2 to TRBJ1-1; D possibly corresponds to TRBD1 (6 bases). The V end lost 4 bases, the J end lost 3 bases, and 12 bases lay between the germline ends. The CDR3 is 14 residues long. Germline values: CDR1 SNHLY, CDR2 FYNNEI. The CDR3 sequence: CASSGVRGDTEAFF. Here the CDR3 DNA reads TGTGCCAGCAGTGGGGTCAGGGGTGACACTGAAGCTTTCTTT.

The chain combines TRBV2 with TRBJ2-7; 10 bases map to TRBD1. Germline V gene sequence: CDR1 SNHLY, CDR2 FYNNEI. There are 14 residues in the CDR3. After removal of 3 bases from V and 7 bases from J, the junction contained 6 bases not matched to a gene. The CDR3 DNA is TGTGCCAGCAGTGATGGGACAGGGGTTCGAGAGCAGTACTTC. It is translated as CASSDGTGVREQYF.

This clone came up once. This chain links TRBV30 with TRBJ1-3, with 7 bases fitting TRBD1. Germline assignment: CDR1 GTSNPN and CDR2 SVGIG (reference sequence). This CDR3 region has 14 residues. Trimming cost V 5 bases and J 5 bases; bases outside gene matches: 9. CDR3 in DNA: TGTGCCTGGGACAGGGACTTCTCGCGAAACACCATATATTTT. Translated, it gives CAWDRDFSRNTIYF.

This chain connects TRBV6-6 to TRBJ2-5; D perhaps matches TRBD2 (6 bases). CDR3 length: 14 amino acids. With 6 bases removed from V and 4 bases from J, the gap between germline ends came to 15 bases. Germline CDR1 reads MNHNY; CDR2 reads SVGAGI (reference sequence). CDR3 region: CASSLLGGGETQYF. CDR3 coding DNA: TGTGCCAGCAGCCTCCTCGGGGGAGGAGAGACCCAGTACTTC.

This chain joins TRBV19 and TRBJ2-5; D gene unclear. The J call may be incorrect, as the DNA end agrees better with TRBJ2-7. Per germline, CDR1 LNHDA and CDR2 SQIVND (reference sequence). The CDR3 runs 11 residues. Written as DNA, the CDR3 is TGTGCCAGTGGGCCTCCCTACGAGCAGTACTTC. As protein: CASGPPYEQYF.